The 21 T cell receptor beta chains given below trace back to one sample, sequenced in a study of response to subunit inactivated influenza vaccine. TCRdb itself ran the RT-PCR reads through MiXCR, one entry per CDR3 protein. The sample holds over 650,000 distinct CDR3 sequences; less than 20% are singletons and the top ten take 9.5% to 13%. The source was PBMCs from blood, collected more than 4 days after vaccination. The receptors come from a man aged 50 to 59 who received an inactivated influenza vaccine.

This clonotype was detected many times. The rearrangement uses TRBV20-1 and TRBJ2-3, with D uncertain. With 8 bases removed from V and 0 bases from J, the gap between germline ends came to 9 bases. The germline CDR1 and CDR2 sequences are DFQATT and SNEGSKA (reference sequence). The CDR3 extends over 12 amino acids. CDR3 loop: CSPGRSTDTQYF. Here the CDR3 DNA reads TGCAGTCCAGGTCGAAGCACAGATACGCAGTATTTT.

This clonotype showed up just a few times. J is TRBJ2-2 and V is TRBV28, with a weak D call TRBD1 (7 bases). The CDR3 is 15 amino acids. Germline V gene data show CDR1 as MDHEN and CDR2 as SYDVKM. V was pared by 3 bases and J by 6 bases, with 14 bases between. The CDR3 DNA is TGTGCCAGCAGTTTGCCGGCAGGGGGGTCCGGGGAGCTGTTTTTT. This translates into CASSLPAGGSGELFF.

As DNA, the CDR3 is TGTGCCAGCAGTCCACTGGGTGAAGGTTGGGGCACTGAAGCTTTCTTT. Amino acids: CASSPLGEGWGTEAFF. V gene TRBV6-2 or TRBV6-3 combines with J gene TRBJ1-1, with D unclear. The germline CDR1 and CDR2 sequences are MNHEY and SVGEGT. Deletions cut 5 bases from V and 4 bases from J, with 20 bases between. CDR3 size: 16 residues.

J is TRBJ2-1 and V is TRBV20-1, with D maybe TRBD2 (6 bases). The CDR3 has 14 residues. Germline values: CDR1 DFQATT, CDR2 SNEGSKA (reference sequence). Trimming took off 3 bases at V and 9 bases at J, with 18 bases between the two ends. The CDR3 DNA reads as TGCAGTGCTAGGGTAGGGACCCTCGGGGGTGAGCAGTTCTTC. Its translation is CSARVGTLGGEQFF.

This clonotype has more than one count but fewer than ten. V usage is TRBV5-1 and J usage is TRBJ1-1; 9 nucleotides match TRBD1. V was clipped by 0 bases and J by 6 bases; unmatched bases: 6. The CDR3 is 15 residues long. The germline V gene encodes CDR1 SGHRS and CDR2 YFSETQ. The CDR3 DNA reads TGCGCCAGCAGCTTGGGGGACAGGGAGTTCTCTGAAGCTTTCTTT. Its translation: CASSLGDREFSEAFF.

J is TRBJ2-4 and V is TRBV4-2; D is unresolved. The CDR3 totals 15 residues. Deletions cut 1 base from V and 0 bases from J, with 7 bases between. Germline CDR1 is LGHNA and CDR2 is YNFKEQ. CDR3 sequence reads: CASSQGSGAKNIQYF. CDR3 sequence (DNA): TGTGCCAGCAGCCAAGGTTCGGGAGCCAAAAACATTCAGTACTTC.

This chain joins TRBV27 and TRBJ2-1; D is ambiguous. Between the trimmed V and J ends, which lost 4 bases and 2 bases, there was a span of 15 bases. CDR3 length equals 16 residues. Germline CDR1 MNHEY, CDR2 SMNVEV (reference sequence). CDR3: CASSSQARLTYNEQFF. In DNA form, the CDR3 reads TGTGCCAGCAGTTCCCAGGCCAGGCTCACCTACAATGAGCAGTTCTTC.

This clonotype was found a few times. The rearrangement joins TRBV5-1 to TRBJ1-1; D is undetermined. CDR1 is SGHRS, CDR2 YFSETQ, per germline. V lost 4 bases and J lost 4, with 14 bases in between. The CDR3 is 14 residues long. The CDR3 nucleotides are TGCGCCAGCAGCACCGACGGGTGGAGCACTGAAGCTTTCTTT. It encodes CASSTDGWSTEAFF.

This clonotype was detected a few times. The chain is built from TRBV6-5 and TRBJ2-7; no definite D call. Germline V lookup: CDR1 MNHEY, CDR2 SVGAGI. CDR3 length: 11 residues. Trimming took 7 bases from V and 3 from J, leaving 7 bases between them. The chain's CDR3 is CASTRNYEQYF. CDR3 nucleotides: TGTGCCAGCACCCGGAACTACGAGCAGTACTTC.

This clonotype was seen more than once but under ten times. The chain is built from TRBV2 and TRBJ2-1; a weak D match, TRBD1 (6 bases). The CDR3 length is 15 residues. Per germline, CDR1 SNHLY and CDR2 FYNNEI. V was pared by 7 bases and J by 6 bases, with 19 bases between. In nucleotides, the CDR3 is TGTGCCAGCAAAATCGGGACAAGCCCAGGCAATGAGCAGTTCTTC. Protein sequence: CASKIGTSPGNEQFF.

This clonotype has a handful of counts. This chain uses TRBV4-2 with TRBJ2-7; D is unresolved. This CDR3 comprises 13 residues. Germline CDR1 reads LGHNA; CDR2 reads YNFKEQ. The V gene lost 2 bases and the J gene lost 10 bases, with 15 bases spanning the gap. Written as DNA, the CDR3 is TGTGCCAGCAGCCAAACTGACCGGGCCCAACAGTACTTC. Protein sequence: CASSQTDRAQQYF.

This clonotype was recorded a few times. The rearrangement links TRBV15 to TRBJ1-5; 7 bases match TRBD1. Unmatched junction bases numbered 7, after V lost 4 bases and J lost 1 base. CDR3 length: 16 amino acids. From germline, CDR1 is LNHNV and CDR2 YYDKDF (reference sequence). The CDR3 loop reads CATSKDRSVSNQPQHF. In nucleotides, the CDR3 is TGTGCCACCAGCAAGGACAGGAGTGTCAGCAATCAGCCCCAGCATTTT. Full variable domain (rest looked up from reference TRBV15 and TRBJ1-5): DAMVIQNPRYQVTQFGKPVTLSCSQTLNHNVMYWYQQKSSQAPKLLFHYYDKDFNNEADTPDNFQSRRPNTSFCFLDIRSPGLGDTAMYLCATSKDRSVSNQPQHFGDGTRLSIL.

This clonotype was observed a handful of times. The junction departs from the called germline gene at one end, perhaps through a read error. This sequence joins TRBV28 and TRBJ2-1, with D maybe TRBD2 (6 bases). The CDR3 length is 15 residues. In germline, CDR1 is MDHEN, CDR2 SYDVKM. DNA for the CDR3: TGTGCCAGCCACTTGGGGCGGGGATACTACACTGAGCAGTTCTTC. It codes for CASHLGRGYYTEQFF.

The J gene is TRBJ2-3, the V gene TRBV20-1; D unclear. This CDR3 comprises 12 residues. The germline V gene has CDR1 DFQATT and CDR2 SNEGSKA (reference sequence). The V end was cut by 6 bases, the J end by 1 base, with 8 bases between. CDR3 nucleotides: TGCAGTGCCAACAGCGGCACAGATACGCAGTATTTT. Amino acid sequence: CSANSGTDTQYF.

In nucleotides, the CDR3 is TGCGCCAGCAGCTTAACCGGGACATCGGCCTGGGAGCAGTACTTC. Translated, it gives CASSLTGTSAWEQYF. The chain joins TRBV5-1 to TRBJ2-7; D is possibly TRBD1 (6 bases). Germline loops: CDR1 SGHRS, CDR2 YFSETQ. The CDR3 has 15 amino acids. With 2 bases removed from V and 7 bases from J, the gap between germline ends came to 19 bases.

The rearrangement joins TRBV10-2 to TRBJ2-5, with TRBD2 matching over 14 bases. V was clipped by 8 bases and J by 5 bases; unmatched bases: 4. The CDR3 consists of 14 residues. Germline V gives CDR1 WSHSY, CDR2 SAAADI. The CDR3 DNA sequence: TGCGCCAGCGGGGGACTAGCGGGGGTGGAGACCCAGTACTTC. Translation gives CASGGLAGVETQYF.

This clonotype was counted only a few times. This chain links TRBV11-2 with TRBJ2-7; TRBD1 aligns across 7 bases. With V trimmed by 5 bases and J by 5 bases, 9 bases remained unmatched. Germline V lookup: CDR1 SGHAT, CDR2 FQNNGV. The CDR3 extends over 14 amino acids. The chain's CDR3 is CASSPRTGRDEQYF. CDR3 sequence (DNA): TGTGCCAGCAGCCCCCGGACAGGACGGGACGAGCAGTACTTC.

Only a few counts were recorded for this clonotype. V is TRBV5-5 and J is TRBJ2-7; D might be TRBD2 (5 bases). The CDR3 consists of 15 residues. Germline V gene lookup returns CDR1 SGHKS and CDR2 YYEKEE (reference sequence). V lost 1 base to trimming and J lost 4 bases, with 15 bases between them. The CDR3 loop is CASSLTLGSVYEQYF. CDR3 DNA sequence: TGTGCCAGCAGCTTGACTCTAGGGAGCGTGTACGAGCAGTACTTC.

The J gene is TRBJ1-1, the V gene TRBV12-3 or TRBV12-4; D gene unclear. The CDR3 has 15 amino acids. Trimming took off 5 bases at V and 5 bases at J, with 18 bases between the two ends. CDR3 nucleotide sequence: TGTGCCAGCAGTCTAGGAAGAGTTTCGGAAACTGAAGCTTTCTTT. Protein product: CASSLGRVSETEAFF.

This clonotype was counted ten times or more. The CDR3 DNA reads as TGCGCCAGCAGCCGAACTAGCGGGTCCACCGGGGAGCTGTTTTTT. This codes for CASSRTSGSTGELFF. The chain joins TRBV4-3 to TRBJ2-2; 9 bases map to TRBD2. Germline-derived CDR1 and CDR2 are LGHNA and YSLEER. This CDR3 has 15 residues. Unmatched junction bases numbered 4, after V lost 4 bases and J lost 4 bases.

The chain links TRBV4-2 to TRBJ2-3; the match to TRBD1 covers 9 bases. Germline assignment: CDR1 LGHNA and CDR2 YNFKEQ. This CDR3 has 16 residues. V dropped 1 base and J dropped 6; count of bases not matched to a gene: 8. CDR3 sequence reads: CASSQGRTGTGDTQYF. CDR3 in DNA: TGTGCCAGCAGCCAAGGCCGGACAGGGACAGGGGATACGCAGTATTTT.